The 32 T cell receptor beta chains below were found in one sample sequenced in a study of identical twins. TCRdb recomputed calls from the 5' RACE reads with MiXCR, one row per CDR3 protein. The data contain 250,000 to 350,000 distinct CDR3 sequences, 8.5% to 9.5% of them singletons. The same sample was also used in a study of yellow fever vaccine responses in identical twins.

Sequences were obtained from CD8+ T cells sorted from blood. These receptors were collected from a woman between 18 and 29 years old in good health.

This clonotype has ten or more counts. The rearrangement uses TRBV9 and TRBJ1-1; D gene unclear. This CDR3 is 14 amino acids long. Germline values: CDR1 SGDLS, CDR2 YYNGEE. Between the trimmed V and J ends, which lost 3 bases and 0 bases, there was a span of 9 bases. The CDR3 DNA reads as TGTGCCAGCAGCGACCGGGCTTTGAACACTGAAGCTTTCTTT. Translation: CASSDRALNTEAFF. Looking up the rest from reference TRBV9 and TRBJ1-1 gives the full variable domain: DSGVTQTPKHLITATGQRVTLRCSPRSGDLSVYWYQQSLDQGLQFLIQYYNGEERAKGNILERFSAQQFPDLHSELNLSSLELGDSALYFCASSDRALNTEAFFGQGTRLTVV.

V gene TRBV27 combines with J gene TRBJ2-1; 8 bases match TRBD2. The CDR3 sequence is 13 residues long. The germline gives CDR1 MNHEY, CDR2 SMNVEV (reference sequence). V lost 4 bases and J lost 10; bases outside the gene matches: 6. CDR3 loop: CASSSLLADEQFF. The DNA for the CDR3 is TGTGCCAGCAGTTCCCTACTAGCGGACGAGCAGTTCTTC.

This clonotype was seen a few times. The chain links TRBV30 to TRBJ2-1; 12 bases are a match to TRBD2. Per the germline V gene, CDR1 is GTSNPN and CDR2 is SVGIG (reference sequence). After removal of 1 base from V and 6 bases from J, the junction contained 1 base not matched to a gene. The CDR3 length is 14 residues. This chain's CDR3 is CAWSETSGSNEQFF. In nucleotides, the CDR3 is TGTGCCTGGAGTGAGACTAGCGGGAGCAATGAGCAGTTCTTC.

V usage is TRBV4-1 and J usage is TRBJ2-1; D is ambiguous. The V gene lost 1 base and the J gene lost 1 base, with 8 bases spanning the gap. Germline values: CDR1 MGHRA, CDR2 YSYEKL. This CDR3 is 15 amino acids long. In DNA form, the CDR3 reads TGCGCCAGCAGCCAAGTCCAGTCATCCTACAATGAGCAGTTCTTC. It translates to CASSQVQSSYNEQFF.

The CDR3 DNA reads TGTGCCAGCTACGGGGGGACTAGCGGCAAGGAGCAGTACTTC. Translation: CASYGGTSGKEQYF. The gene calls are TRBV27 and TRBJ2-7, with 11 bases lining up with TRBD2. Germline V gene lookup returns CDR1 MNHEY and CDR2 SMNVEV (reference sequence). The V gene end was trimmed by 8 bases and the J gene end by 7 bases; junction bases not matched to a gene: 10. The CDR3 is 14 amino acids.

The sample holds a few counts of this clonotype. The chain employs TRBV20-1 and TRBJ2-5; D is possibly TRBD2 (5 bases). CDR1 is DFQATT and CDR2 is SNEGSKA in the germline V gene (reference sequence). This CDR3 contains 14 residues. V was clipped by 2 bases and J by 3 bases, with 13 bases between them. The CDR3 reads CSARNPAVEETQYF. CDR3 coding DNA: TGCAGTGCTAGAAACCCAGCGGTCGAAGAGACCCAGTACTTC.

This chain joins TRBV7-2 and TRBJ2-2; tentative D call: TRBD1 (6 bases). The CDR3 runs to 17 residues. The V end was cut by 2 bases, the J end by 0 bases, with 13 bases between. Germline assignment: CDR1 SGHTA and CDR2 FQGNSA. CDR3 sequence (DNA): TGTGCCAGCAGCTTATTTCCTGAGGGGGCGAACACCGGGGAGCTGTTTTTT. This encodes CASSLFPEGANTGELFF.

At least ten counts were recorded for this clonotype. The gene calls are TRBV20-1 and TRBJ2-7; D uncertain. Deletions cut 8 bases from V and 9 bases from J, with 11 bases between. Germline loops: CDR1 DFQATT, CDR2 SNEGSKA (reference sequence). There are 9 residues in the CDR3. The DNA for the CDR3 is TGCAGTCTGACTCCCCCGCAGTACTTC. Amino acids: CSLTPPQYF.

The chain links TRBV12-3 or TRBV12-4 to TRBJ1-5, with 8 bases that match TRBD1. This CDR3 region has 17 residues. Trimming at V came to 6 bases and at J to 0 bases, leaving 10 bases not matched to a gene. The chain's CDR3 is CASSLPTGEYSNQPQHF. The CDR3 bases are TGTGCCAGCAGCCTACCGACAGGGGAGTATAGCAATCAGCCCCAGCATTTT.

This clonotype was seen a few times. The chain couples TRBV20-1 to TRBJ2-3, with TRBD2 matching 10 bases. CDR3 length equals 18 residues. Trimming at V came to 0 bases and at J to 5 bases, leaving 14 bases not matched to a gene. CDR1 and CDR2 from the germline V gene are DFQATT and SNEGSKA (reference sequence). The CDR3 sequence is CSARDWTLAGASGDTQYF. For the CDR3, the DNA is TGCAGTGCTAGAGATTGGACGCTAGCGGGGGCCTCGGGAGATACGCAGTATTTT.

The gene calls are TRBV4-3 and TRBJ2-1; D possibly corresponds to TRBD2 (5 bases). V lost 0 bases and J lost 5, with 8 bases in between. The CDR3 loop spans 14 amino acids. Looked up from germline, CDR1 is LGHNA and CDR2 is YSLEER. This chain's CDR3 is CASSQDDYNNEQFF. The CDR3 DNA is TGCGCCAGCAGCCAAGATGACTACAACAATGAGCAGTTCTTC.

This clonotype occurred a few times. The CDR3 DNA is TGTGCCAGCAGCTTATCGTCAGCGATTAATAGCAATCAGCCCCAGCATTTT. It specifies CASSLSSAINSNQPQHF. This chain connects TRBV7-9 to TRBJ1-5, with D hard to call. Germline V gene sequence: CDR1 SEHNR, CDR2 FQNEAQ (reference sequence). Trimming pared 2 bases from V and 0 bases from J, leaving 14 bases between. The CDR3 length is 17 residues.

This clonotype was observed a few times. The chain couples TRBV7-2 to TRBJ2-7; 9 nucleotides align to TRBD2. Germline V lookup: CDR1 SGHTA, CDR2 FQGNSA. Losses at the gene ends were 5 bases for V and 4 bases for J; bases not matched to a gene: 12. There are 16 residues in the CDR3. Here the CDR3 reads CASSQLQAGGSYEQYF. The CDR3 DNA reads TGTGCCAGCAGCCAACTCCAAGCGGGAGGTAGTTACGAGCAGTACTTC.

The rearrangement joins TRBV15 to TRBJ1-4, with D uncertain. The germline V and J ends were trimmed by 1 base and 3 bases, with 6 bases remaining between them. Germline CDR1 reads LNHNV; CDR2 reads YYDKDF (reference sequence). This CDR3 is built from 14 residues. The CDR3 is CATSRVAANEKLFF. CDR3 DNA sequence: TGTGCCACCAGCAGAGTCGCAGCTAATGAAAAACTGTTTTTT. The full variable domain, completed using reference TRBV15 and TRBJ1-4, is DAMVIQNPRYQVTQFGKPVTLSCSQTLNHNVMYWYQQKSSQAPKLLFHYYDKDFNNEADTPDNFQSRRPNTSFCFLDIRSPGLGDTAMYLCATSRVAANEKLFFGSGTQLSVL.

There are a few counts of this clonotype. The chain recombines TRBV5-1 with TRBJ1-1; D uncertain. This CDR3 region has 13 residues. Germline values: CDR1 SGHRS, CDR2 YFSETQ. Trimming took off 1 base at V and 4 bases at J, with 8 bases between the two ends. The CDR3 reads CASSLSWGTEAFF. CDR3 DNA: TGCGCCAGCAGCTTGTCTTGGGGCACTGAAGCTTTCTTT. The whole variable domain, filled in from reference TRBV5-1 and TRBJ1-1, reads KAGVTQTPRYLIKTRGQQVTLSCSPISGHRSVSWYQQTPGQGLQFLFEYFSETQRNKGNFPGRFSGRQFSNSRSEMNVSTLELGDSALYLCASSLSWGTEAFFGQGTRLTVV.

V is TRBV28 and J is TRBJ2-1; D may be TRBD2 (5 bases). V was shortened by 6 bases and J by 6 bases, with 18 bases between the two germline ends. The CDR3 is made up of 15 amino acids. CDR1 is MDHEN and CDR2 is SYDVKM in the germline V gene. CDR3 DNA sequence: TGTGCCAGCAGCCCACGGGAAACTCCTATCAATGAGCAGTTCTTC. It is translated as CASSPRETPINEQFF.

The chain employs TRBV6-2 or TRBV6-3 and TRBJ1-4; D not resolved. The CDR3 sequence is 18 residues long. Germline V lookup: CDR1 MNHEY, CDR2 SVGEGT. Trimming removed 0 bases from V and 0 bases from J, with 14 bases in between. The CDR3 DNA is TGTGCCAGCAGTTACTCGAGTACTCACGTTGCAACTAATGAAAAACTGTTTTTT. This sequence encodes CASSYSSTHVATNEKLFF.

This clonotype has at least ten counts. This sequence joins TRBV25-1 and TRBJ2-1; 16 nucleotides line up with TRBD2. Germline V gene sequence: CDR1 MGHDK, CDR2 SYGVNS. V gave up 1 base and J gave up 4 bases; unmatched junction bases: 4. There are 18 residues in the CDR3. The CDR3 coding sequence is TGTGCCAGCAGTGAATCGGGGACTAGCGGGAGGGAATACAATGAGCAGTTCTTC. Residues: CASSESGTSGREYNEQFF.

At least ten counts were recorded for this clonotype. CDR3 region: CASSLSGENYGYTF. The CDR3 bases are TGTGCCAGCAGTTTAAGCGGGGAGAACTATGGCTACACCTTC. This sequence joins TRBV28 and TRBJ1-2; no reliable D call. Germline CDR1 MDHEN, CDR2 SYDVKM. The CDR3 sequence is 14 residues long. The V and J ends lost 2 bases and 2 bases respectively, with 9 bases between them.

The rearrangement links TRBV29-1 to TRBJ1-1; D is ambiguous. The CDR3 has 13 amino acids. The V end lost 0 bases, the J end lost 3 bases, and 8 bases lay between the germline ends. CDR1 is SQVTM and CDR2 is ANQGSEA in the germline V gene. The CDR3: CSVEDSLDTEAFF. CDR3 sequence (DNA): TGCAGCGTTGAAGACAGTCTTGACACTGAAGCTTTCTTT.

The rearrangement uses TRBV5-1 and TRBJ2-7, with 10 bases fitting TRBD1. The CDR3 contains 15 residues. The trim removed 4 bases at V and 3 bases at J, leaving 7 bases unmatched. Germline loops: CDR1 SGHRS, CDR2 YFSETQ. The CDR3 protein is CASSTRTGGDYEQYF. The CDR3 DNA follows: TGCGCCAGCAGCACAAGGACAGGGGGTGACTACGAGCAGTACTTC.

This sequence joins TRBV15 and TRBJ2-7, with 13 bases aligning to TRBD2. This CDR3 comprises 18 residues. The ends lost 3 bases at V and 0 bases at J; junction bases unmatched: 8. The V gene's germline CDR1 is LNHNV and CDR2 YYDKDF (reference sequence). The CDR3 bases are TGTGCCACCAGCAGGCCCGGACTAGCGGGAGCGAGCTCCTACGAGCAGTACTTC. It specifies CATSRPGLAGASSYEQYF.

This clonotype has more than one count but fewer than ten. This chain links TRBV9 with TRBJ2-7, with 7 positions matching TRBD1. Germline-derived CDR1 and CDR2 are SGDLS and YYNGEE. This CDR3 comprises 14 residues. With V trimmed by 0 bases and J by 5 bases, 5 bases remained unmatched. Here the CDR3 reads CASSVGTGAHEQYF. In DNA form, the CDR3 reads TGTGCCAGCAGCGTAGGAACAGGGGCCCACGAGCAGTACTTC.

In its sample, this clonotype was seen many times. The chain uses TRBV20-1 and TRBJ2-5; D is possibly TRBD2 (6 bases). Germline lookup yields CDR1 DFQATT and CDR2 SNEGSKA (reference sequence). This CDR3 has 15 residues. Trimming stripped 0 bases from V and 5 bases from J, with 16 bases between. DNA of the CDR3: TGCAGTGCTAGAGATCTGCTAGCGATCCCTGAGACCCAGTACTTC. Amino acids: CSARDLLAIPETQYF.

The rearrangement uses TRBV7-3 and TRBJ2-5; a weak D match, TRBD2 (6 bases). Germline V gene sequence: CDR1 SGHTA, CDR2 FQGTGA. There are 13 residues in the CDR3. The V end lost 6 bases, the J end lost 5 bases, and 13 bases lay between the germline ends. This chain's CDR3 is CASRVASGETQYF. The CDR3 region has the DNA TGTGCCAGCAGGGTGGCAAGCGGGGAGACCCAGTACTTC.

The chain uses TRBV20-1 and TRBJ2-2; tentative D call: TRBD1 (6 bases). This CDR3 has 14 residues. Germline V gives CDR1 DFQATT, CDR2 SNEGSKA (reference sequence). V was clipped by 1 base and J by 4 bases, with 10 bases between them. The CDR3 nucleotides read TGCAGTGCTAGAGGACAGGCCGGCACCGGGGAGCTGTTTTTT. Encoded protein: CSARGQAGTGELFF.

The chain has TRBV13 and TRBJ2-1; 10 bases align to TRBD1. V gave up 4 bases and J gave up 10 bases; unmatched junction bases: 10. The germline V gene encodes CDR1 PRHDT and CDR2 FYEKMQ (reference sequence). The CDR3 has 15 amino acids. CDR3 in DNA: TGTGCCAGCAGCTCCCCGGGACAGGGGTTGTGGGAGCAGTTCTTC. This translates into CASSSPGQGLWEQFF.

The chain recombines TRBV18 with TRBJ2-7; 10 nucleotides match TRBD2. The V gene end was trimmed by 1 base and the J gene end by 7 bases; junction bases not matched to a gene: 7. Germline V lookup: CDR1 KGHSH, CDR2 LQKENI. The CDR3 length is 15 residues. CDR3 loop: CASSPQESGRGEQYF. The CDR3, as DNA: TGTGCCAGCTCACCACAAGAGAGCGGGAGGGGTGAGCAGTACTTC. The variable domain in full, completed from reference TRBV18 and TRBJ2-7, reads NAGVMQNPRHLVRRRGQEARLRCSPMKGHSHVYWYRQLPEEGLKFMVYLQKENIIDESGMPKERFSAEFPKEGPSILRIQQVVRGDSAAYFCASSPQESGRGEQYFGPGTRLTVT.

The sample holds many counts of this clonotype. The rearrangement uses TRBV28 and TRBJ2-7, with 7 bases lining up with TRBD1. The CDR3 is 14 residues long. V shed 5 bases, J shed 4 bases, and the junction held 8 bases outside the gene matches. Germline assignment: CDR1 MDHEN and CDR2 SYDVKM. The CDR3, as DNA: TGTGCCAGCAGTCTAGGACAGGCCGCATACGAGCAGTACTTC. Protein product: CASSLGQAAYEQYF.

This clonotype was detected ten times or more. The chain combines TRBV7-9 with TRBJ2-1; 7 positions agree with TRBD2. Unmatched junction bases numbered 5, after V lost 1 base and J lost 5 bases. CDR3 length: 15 residues. Germline values: CDR1 SEHNR, CDR2 FQNEAQ (reference sequence). CDR3 region: CASSLGREVNNEQFF. In nucleotides, the CDR3 is TGTGCCAGCAGCTTAGGACGGGAGGTGAACAATGAGCAGTTCTTC.

This clonotype has only a few counts. The CDR3 is CASSTSGEGYNEQFF. CDR3 DNA sequence: TGTGCCAGCAGTACGTCCGGGGAGGGATACAATGAGCAGTTCTTC. V is TRBV6-2 or TRBV6-3 and J is TRBJ2-1; 7 bases line up with TRBD2. The CDR3 is made up of 15 amino acids. V gave up 5 bases and J gave up 4 bases; unmatched junction bases: 8. Germline V gene lookup returns CDR1 MNHEY and CDR2 SVGEGT.

The rearrangement joins TRBV4-3 to TRBJ1-2; the D is unclear. Between the trimmed V and J ends, which lost 0 bases and 2 bases, there was a span of 13 bases. Germline V lookup: CDR1 LGHNA, CDR2 YSLEER. The CDR3 has 16 amino acids. For the CDR3, the DNA is TGCGCCAGCAGCCAAGATCTACCAGGAGGGAACTATGGCTACACCTTC. It yields the protein CASSQDLPGGNYGYTF.